Below are 29 T cell receptor beta chains sequenced from a single sample in a study of OX40 agonist ivuxolimab in advanced cancers. Using immunoSEQ multiplex PCR, the repertoire was profiled, and TCRdb retains in-frame clones only, with some absent. Here the sample spans about 72,000 clones, roughly 87% being singletons. The source material was CD4+ or CD8+ T cells sorted from blood, sampled in a trial of the OX40 agonist ivuxolimab. Receptors originate from an adult with an advanced solid tumor such as melanoma, head and neck, liver or kidney cancer.

The rearrangement links TRBV14 to TRBJ2-7, with 8 nucleotides matching TRBD1. CDR1 is SGHDN and CDR2 is FVKESK in the germline V gene. The CDR3 covers 15 residues. The V and J ends lost 1 base and 3 bases, in that order; junction bases with no gene match: 5. The CDR3 bases are TGTGCCAGCAGCCAAGGGAGGACAGGGAACTACGAGCAGTACTTC. It encodes CASSQGRTGNYEQYF. Looking up the rest from reference TRBV14 and TRBJ2-7 gives the full variable domain: EAGVTQFPSHSVIEKGQTVTLRCDPISGHDNLYWYRRVMGKEIKFLLHFVKESKQDESGMPNNRFLAERTGGTYSTLKVQPAELEDSGVYFCASSQGRTGNYEQYFGPGTRLTVT.

V usage is TRBV7-8 and J usage is TRBJ2-1; maybe TRBD2 (5 bases). Between the trimmed V and J ends, which lost 8 bases and 4 bases, there was a span of 15 bases. This CDR3 is built from 14 residues. In germline, CDR1 is SGHVS, CDR2 FQNEAQ. The DNA for the CDR3 is TGTGCCAGCTCCGGCCTCGGGGAATACAATGAGCAGTTCTTC. Translation: CASSGLGEYNEQFF.

For the CDR3, the DNA is TGTGCCATCAGTGATAGAGGACAACCCCAAGAGACCCAGTACTTC. It codes for CAISDRGQPQETQYF. The chain carries TRBV10-3 and TRBJ2-5, with TRBD1 as a possible D gene (5 bases). Germline V gene sequence: CDR1 ENHRY, CDR2 SYGVKD. The V and J ends lost 3 bases and 1 base respectively, with 12 bases between them. CDR3 size: 15 residues.

This sequence joins TRBV29-1 and TRBJ2-2, with 11 positions matching TRBD2. Losses at the gene ends were 4 bases for V and 9 bases for J; bases not matched to a gene: 7. The CDR3 loop spans 14 amino acids. Germline V gives CDR1 SQVTM, CDR2 ANQGSEA. CDR3 nucleotide sequence: TGCAGCGTTGCCGGTAGCGGGGGGGTAAGGGAGCTGTTTTTT. It codes for CSVAGSGGVRELFF.

This sequence joins TRBV6-6 and TRBJ1-2, with D uncertain. Germline-derived CDR1 and CDR2 are MNHNY and SVGAGI (reference sequence). V was cut by 2 bases and J by 7 bases, with 8 bases left in between. The CDR3 totals 12 residues. The CDR3 nucleotides read TGTGCCAGCAGTTACGAGCGTTCTGGCTACACCTTC. This codes for CASSYERSGYTF.

The chain links TRBV19 to TRBJ1-1, with a possible D match to TRBD1 (6 bases). The CDR3 consists of 13 residues. Germline assignment: CDR1 LNHDA and CDR2 SQIVND (reference sequence). V was shortened by 5 bases and J by 2 bases, with 9 bases between the two germline ends. CDR3 amino acids: CASSVDRNTEAFF. DNA of the CDR3: TGTGCCAGTAGTGTGGACAGAAACACTGAAGCTTTCTTT.

This sequence joins TRBV7-9 and TRBJ2-7; TRBD1 is a possible D gene (5 bases). The CDR3 totals 12 residues. The germline V gene encodes CDR1 SEHNR and CDR2 FQNEAQ (reference sequence). The V gene lost 3 bases and the J gene lost 4 bases, with 7 bases spanning the gap. The CDR3 loop reads CASSLDKYEQYF. In nucleotides, the CDR3 is TGTGCCAGCAGCTTGGACAAATACGAGCAGTACTTC.

The chain carries TRBV28 and TRBJ1-2, with 9 bases fitting TRBD1. The length of the CDR3 is 14 residues. Germline CDR1 is MDHEN and CDR2 is SYDVKM. V lost 6 bases to trimming and J lost 3 bases; unmatched junction nucleotides: 5. The CDR3 bases are TGTGCCAGCAGCTTCCGGGACAGGGACTATGGCTACACCTTC. Translating gives CASSFRDRDYGYTF.

The chain combines TRBV30 with TRBJ1-1; 7 nucleotides agree with TRBD1. This CDR3 spans 14 amino acids. V shed 4 bases, J shed 1 base, and the junction held 6 bases outside the gene matches. The V gene's germline CDR1 is GTSNPN and CDR2 SVGIG (reference sequence). The chain's CDR3 is CAWTRQGPNTEAFF. In DNA form, the CDR3 reads TGTGCCTGGACCAGACAGGGACCGAACACTGAAGCTTTCTTT.

V gene TRBV11-1 combines with J gene TRBJ2-7; no clear D. V was trimmed by 1 base and J by 3 bases, leaving 10 bases between them. Germline-derived CDR1 and CDR2 are SGHAT and FQDESV (reference sequence). The CDR3 sequence is 14 residues long. CDR3 bases: TGTGCCAGCAGCTTAGGAGCAGAGTTCTACGAGCAGTACTTC. Its protein product is CASSLGAEFYEQYF.

The rearrangement links TRBV5-6 to TRBJ2-3, with D possibly matching TRBD2 (5 bases). Germline CDR1 reads SGHDT; CDR2 reads YYEEEE. This CDR3 comprises 13 residues. V was pared by 5 bases and J by 0 bases, with 7 bases between. CDR3 amino acids: CASSWTSTDTQYF. The CDR3 DNA sequence: TGTGCCAGCAGTTGGACTAGCACAGATACGCAGTATTTT. Full variable domain (missing parts from reference TRBV5-6 and TRBJ2-3): DAGVTQSPTHLIKTRGQQVTLRCSPKSGHDTVSWYQQALGQGPQFIFQYYEEEERQRGNFPDRFSGHQFPNYSSELNVNALLLGDSALYLCASSWTSTDTQYFGPGTRLTVL.

This chain connects TRBV10-3 to TRBJ2-3; D call uncertain. Germline CDR1 ENHRY, CDR2 SYGVKD. The CDR3 contains 15 residues. Trimming left V 3 bases short and J 2 bases short, with 12 bases between. The CDR3 region has the DNA TGTGCCATCAGTGAAAGGGTTTCGAACACAGATACGCAGTATTTT. Residues: CAISERVSNTDTQYF.

This clone was seen a few times. This chain connects TRBV12-5 to TRBJ2-3, with 7 bases aligning to TRBD2. CDR1 is LGHNT, CDR2 FRNRAP, per germline. V shed 5 bases and J 2 bases; nucleotides not matched to a gene: 22. The CDR3 has 20 amino acids. The CDR3 region has the DNA TGTGCTAGTGGTAAGAGGACACCCATTCCCGGTAGCGGGCTCACAGATACGCAGTATTTT. Translated: CASGKRTPIPGSGLTDTQYF.

This sequence joins TRBV5-1 and TRBJ1-2, with D possibly being TRBD1 (6 bases). This CDR3 has 13 amino acids. The germline gives CDR1 SGHRS, CDR2 YFSETQ. Between the trimmed V and J ends, which lost 7 bases and 6 bases, there was a span of 16 bases. The CDR3 DNA follows: TGCGCCAGCCGTGCTGACAGGCAGGATGGCTACACCTTC. This sequence encodes CASRADRQDGYTF.

This clone was recorded a few times. This chain uses TRBV5-4 with TRBJ1-1; 7 nucleotides line up with TRBD1. From germline, CDR1 is SGHNT and CDR2 YYREEE (reference sequence). The length of the CDR3 is 15 residues. The J segment lost 11 bases and the V segment lost 6 bases, leaving 19 bases of the junction unmatched. CDR3 coding DNA: TGTGCCAGCACCGATCCGACAGGGTCCGGGCAACGGGCTTTCTTT. This translates into CASTDPTGSGQRAFF.

The V and J genes are TRBV30 and TRBJ1-1; 7 nucleotides align to TRBD1. CDR1 is GTSNPN and CDR2 is SVGIG in the germline V gene (reference sequence). V trimming: 4 bases; J trimming: 2 bases; junction bases outside the gene matches: 4. The length of the CDR3 is 13 residues. CDR3 residues: CAWKRDSNTEAFF. In nucleotides, the CDR3 is TGTGCCTGGAAACGGGACAGCAACACTGAAGCTTTCTTT. The variable domain in full, with the rest retrieved from reference TRBV30 and TRBJ1-1, is SQTIHQWPATLVQPVGSPLSLECTVEGTSNPNLYWYRQAAGRGLQLLFYSVGIGQISSEVPQNLSASRPQDRQFILSSKKLLLSDSGFYLCAWKRDSNTEAFFGQGTRLTVV.

DNA of the CDR3: TGTGCCAGCAGCCCAGAGGACAGGTTGGGGGAAAAACTGTTTTTT. The encoded protein is CASSPEDRLGEKLFF. V is TRBV7-6 and J is TRBJ1-4; 7 bases map to TRBD1. This CDR3 has 15 amino acids. Trimming cost V 5 bases and J 8 bases; bases outside gene matches: 11. The germline V gene has CDR1 SGHVS and CDR2 FNYEAQ.

The chain combines TRBV28 with TRBJ2-5; D is unclear. Germline V gene sequence: CDR1 MDHEN, CDR2 SYDVKM. This CDR3 comprises 13 residues. V was trimmed by 4 bases and J by 7 bases, leaving 13 bases between them. The chain's CDR3 is CASSSPGYGTQYF. CDR3 bases: TGTGCCAGCAGTTCCCCCGGCTATGGGACCCAGTACTTC.

The chain couples TRBV9 to TRBJ2-1; D is ambiguous. The ends were cut back, 0 bases at V and 6 bases at J, with 10 bases in the middle. The germline gives CDR1 SGDLS, CDR2 YYNGEE. The CDR3 is 14 residues long. CDR3 sequence: CASSVGGWGNEQFF. The CDR3 DNA reads TGTGCCAGCAGCGTAGGAGGATGGGGCAATGAGCAGTTCTTC.

The rearrangement links TRBV29-1 to TRBJ1-2; TRBD1 aligns across 7 bases. This CDR3 region has 12 residues. From germline, CDR1 is SQVTM and CDR2 ANQGSEA. V lost 5 bases to trimming and J lost 8 bases; unmatched junction nucleotides: 8. CDR3 sequence reads: CSVWTGDKGYTF. The CDR3 DNA follows: TGCAGCGTTTGGACAGGTGATAAGGGCTACACCTTC.

The V call is TRBV6-1, the J call TRBJ2-1; 7 bases line up with TRBD1. The V gene end was trimmed by 2 bases and the J gene end by 0 bases; junction bases not matched to a gene: 1. CDR3 length: 15 residues. Germline values: CDR1 MNHNS, CDR2 SASEGT. Here the CDR3 DNA reads TGTGCCAGCAGTGAACAGGGGGTCTCCTACAATGAGCAGTTCTTC. It is translated as CASSEQGVSYNEQFF.

The J gene is TRBJ2-7, the V gene TRBV2, with 12 bases aligning to TRBD2. The CDR3 contains 16 residues. Germline assignment: CDR1 SNHLY and CDR2 FYNNEI. V trimming: 4 bases; J trimming: 3 bases; junction bases outside the gene matches: 7. CDR3 DNA: TGTGCCAGCAGTGGGGCTGGACTAGCGGGGAGCTACGAGCAGTACTTC. Its translation: CASSGAGLAGSYEQYF.

This CDR3 is CSVLGLAGGEQYF. The CDR3 DNA reads TGCAGCGTACTAGGACTAGCGGGAGGGGAGCAGTACTTC. V gene TRBV29-1 combines with J gene TRBJ2-7, with 15 bases aligning to TRBD2. V lost 6 bases to trimming and J lost 7 bases; unmatched junction nucleotides: 4. CDR3 length equals 13 residues. Germline CDR1 is SQVTM and CDR2 is ANQGSEA.

This chain uses TRBV14 with TRBJ1-5; D unresolved. This CDR3 is 13 amino acids long. CDR1 is SGHDN, CDR2 FVKESK, per germline. The V end was cut by 4 bases, the J end by 6 bases, with 10 bases between. The CDR3 sequence: CASSPGLGQPQHF. Here the CDR3 DNA reads TGTGCCAGCAGCCCCGGCTTAGGTCAGCCCCAGCATTTT. Combining the CDR3 with reference TRBV14 and TRBJ1-5 gives the whole variable domain EAGVTQFPSHSVIEKGQTVTLRCDPISGHDNLYWYRRVMGKEIKFLLHFVKESKQDESGMPNNRFLAERTGGTYSTLKVQPAELEDSGVYFCASSPGLGQPQHFGDGTRLSIL.

The chain couples TRBV2 to TRBJ2-4; D perhaps matches TRBD2 (5 bases). CDR1 and CDR2 from the germline V gene are SNHLY and FYNNEI. The CDR3 runs 13 residues. Trimming cost V 3 bases and J 9 bases, with 12 bases left between them. In DNA, the CDR3 is TGTGCCAGCAGTGAGAGAGGTCGGGGCATTCAGTACTTC. Amino acid sequence: CASSERGRGIQYF.

CDR3 bases: TGTGCCAGCACAGGCTGGGCCTATGGCTACACCTTC. The encoded protein is CASTGWAYGYTF. The V gene is TRBV11-3, the J gene TRBJ1-2, with D uncertain. This CDR3 has 12 amino acids. Germline V gene sequence: CDR1 SGHNT, CDR2 YENEEA. The germline V and J ends were trimmed by 7 bases and 4 bases, with 10 bases remaining between them. Supplemented by reference TRBV11-3 and TRBJ1-2, the full variable domain reads EAGVVQSPRYKIIEKKQPVAFWCNPISGHNTLYWYLQNLGQGPELLIRYENEEAVDDSQLPKDRFSAERLKGVDSTLKIQPAELGDSAVYLCASTGWAYGYTFGSGTRLTVV.

The rearrangement uses TRBV9 and TRBJ1-1; D is unresolved. This CDR3 has 16 amino acids. Germline V CDR1 and CDR2: SGDLS, YYNGEE. V gave up 0 bases and J gave up 4 bases, with 16 bases separating them. The CDR3 region is CASSVALGLSVTEAFF. DNA of the CDR3: TGTGCCAGCAGCGTAGCTCTTGGGTTATCGGTCACTGAAGCTTTCTTT.

The CDR3 nucleotides are TGTGCCATCAAAAAGGGACAGGGGGCCTACAATGAGCAGTTCTTC. Its protein product is CAIKKGQGAYNEQFF. The genes are TRBV10-3 and TRBJ2-1; 11 bases align to TRBD1. The CDR3 is 15 residues long. CDR1 is ENHRY, CDR2 SYGVKD, per germline. The V gene end was trimmed by 7 bases and the J gene end by 2 bases; junction bases not matched to a gene: 4.

V gene TRBV19 combines with J gene TRBJ1-1; D may be TRBD1 (5 bases). Between the trimmed V and J ends, which lost 4 bases and 4 bases, there was a span of 10 bases. Germline-derived CDR1 and CDR2 are LNHDA and SQIVND (reference sequence). This CDR3 region has 13 residues. The DNA of the CDR3 is TGTGCCAGTAGTACGGGGGTGGGCACTGAAGCTTTCTTT. Translation gives CASSTGVGTEAFF.